The rows below give T cell receptor beta chains drawn from one sample of a study of T cells after yellow fever vaccination. MiXCR was run by TCRdb on the 5' RACE reads, yielding one entry per CDR3 protein. The sample has 250,000 or so distinct CDR3 sequences, more than 3.5% seen once. The input for sequencing was PBMCs, taken 15 days after the yellow fever booster vaccination. The receptors derive from a man between 18 and 29 years old who received the YFV17D yellow fever vaccine. Each CDR3 is given without its conserved first and last residue. A D gene is named only where the DNA matches it firmly.

>TRBJ2-7|TRBD1|TRBV12-3/TRBV12-4
ASRRTGFNEQY
>TRBJ1-2|-|TRBV7-9
ASSLLGSGYT
>TRBJ2-3|TRBD2|TRBV5-1
ASSILAGPTDTQY
>TRBJ2-2|TRBD2|TRBV7-6
ASSFGEGMRTGELF
>TRBJ2-3|-|TRBV29-1
SVRGGATDTQY
>TRBJ2-5|-|TRBV11-2
ASSLGLVGQETQY
>TRBJ2-3|-|TRBV5-1
ASSIREQTHFTDTQY
>TRBJ2-1|-|TRBV2
ASTKDRNNEQF
>TRBJ2-5|-|TRBV28
ASSTNARGGETQY
>TRBJ1-2|TRBD1|TRBV7-2
ASSLEGAGGYGGYT
>TRBJ2-3|-|TRBV6-5
ASSYSLSTDTQY
>TRBJ2-2|-|TRBV7-9
ASSLDGHTGELF
>TRBJ2-1|-|TRBV4-1
ASSQEGGPRGHEQF
>TRBJ2-5|-|TRBV19
ATTLGETQY
>TRBJ2-5|-|TRBV5-1
ASTGQETQY
>TRBJ2-5|TRBD1|TRBV6-2/TRBV6-3
AARNRGWETQY
>TRBJ2-3|-|TRBV24-1
ATSDGVSSD
>TRBJ2-1|-|TRBV20-1
SGLPSSYNEQF
>TRBJ2-2|-|TRBV7-3
ASSLGVPGVNTGELF
>TRBJ2-3|-|TRBV14
ASSFPRGSGTDTQY
>TRBJ2-5|-|TRBV29-1
SARGAFRETQY
>TRBJ1-5|-|TRBV12-3/TRBV12-4
ASSLARQGRANEPQH
>TRBJ1-5|-|TRBV7-3
ASSLIVYGRGGNQPQH
>TRBJ2-7|-|TRBV25-1
ASSEQVGEQY
>TRBJ2-5|TRBD2|TRBV7-6
ASSLLAGATETQY
>TRBJ2-3|-|TRBV12-3/TRBV12-4
ASSSPRSSGTDTQY
>TRBJ1-5|-|TRBV7-9
ASSPPGHWEPQH
>TRBJ2-3|-|TRBV18
ASSPDLGADTQY
>TRBJ1-1|-|TRBV18
ASSSQGLNTEAF
>TRBJ2-3|TRBD1|TRBV20-1
SAKAGQGGDTQY
>TRBJ1-6|-|TRBV24-1
ATSEGLRQVYSPLH
>TRBJ1-4|TRBD1|TRBV27
ASSLGTGTFNEKLF
>TRBJ1-1|-|TRBV3-1
ASSPLRGGGLNTEAF
>TRBJ2-3|TRBD2|TRBV7-2
ASSLARTRGTDTQY
>TRBJ2-3|-|TRBV20-1
SAPRESDTQY
>TRBJ2-6|-|TRBV7-9
ASSLVPSGANVLT
>TRBJ2-1|-|TRBV5-1
ASRSGPYNEQF
>TRBJ2-3|-|TRBV5-1
ASAPGSTDTQY
>TRBJ2-1|-|TRBV29-1
SVEDRVMMNEQF
>TRBJ2-5|TRBD1|TRBV7-9
ASSSPPGTGGKPLQETQY
>TRBJ1-1|-|TRBV29-1
SVEPKVQGRAF
>TRBJ2-3|-|TRBV24-1
ATSVPGVEDTQY
>TRBJ1-5|-|TRBV6-5
ASSRRRTSTYNQPQH
>TRBJ1-1|-|TRBV4-1
ASKVLGNTEAF
>TRBJ2-1|TRBD1|TRBV4-3
ASSQGTGGYNEQF
>TRBJ1-2|-|TRBV2
ASTGGAEGYT
>TRBJ2-1|TRBD2|TRBV10-3
AISEFAGGHDGEQF
>TRBJ2-5|TRBD2|TRBV7-9
ASSLGTSGAQETQY
>TRBJ1-4|-|TRBV4-3
ASSHSVPQTPRKLF
>TRBJ2-5|TRBD1|TRBV5-1
ASSLLGTGAETQY